Below are 10 T cell receptor beta chains sequenced from a single sample in a study of T cells in Graves' hyperthyroidism and ophthalmopathy. Amplification of TCR beta CDR3 regions was performed using RNA transcripts as template. RT-PCR in the first round (using the HTBI primer set) targeted the TCR CDR3. TCRdb redid the calling of the multiplex PCR reads with MiXCR, one entry per CDR3 protein. This sample has under 350,000 distinct CDR3 sequences, with roughly 13% found just once. The sample was blood. The source of these receptors is a woman in her 40s with Graves' ophthalmopathy.

In this sample, this clonotype turned up a few times. This chain links TRBV20-1 with TRBJ2-4; 10 bases line up with TRBD1. Germline-derived CDR1 and CDR2 are DFQATT and SNEGSKA (reference sequence). The CDR3 loop spans 15 amino acids. V lost 3 bases and J lost 3; bases outside the gene matches: 5. The CDR3 coding sequence is TGCAGTGCTAGTACCGGGACAGGGGTCAAAAACATTCAGTACTTC. Translation gives CSASTGTGVKNIQYF.

J is TRBJ2-2 and V is TRBV6-1; a weak D match, TRBD2 (5 bases). The CDR3 totals 15 residues. The ends were cut back, 6 bases at V and 5 bases at J, with 16 bases in the middle. Germline V gene lookup returns CDR1 MNHNS and CDR2 SASEGT. The CDR3 bases are TGTGCCAGCAGGAGGGAAGGGCCTGGGACCGGGGAGCTGTTTTTT. Its protein product is CASRREGPGTGELFF.

The chain joins TRBV11-2 to TRBJ2-7; D is ambiguous. Germline-derived CDR1 and CDR2 are SGHAT and FQNNGV. Trimming took 1 base from V and 4 from J, leaving 14 bases between them. The CDR3 is 15 amino acids. Here the CDR3 reads CASSLAGPIIYEQYF. The CDR3 nucleotides read TGTGCCAGCAGCTTAGCCGGGCCAATCATATACGAGCAGTACTTC.

At least ten counts were recorded for this clonotype. The J gene is TRBJ2-1, the V gene TRBV20-1; 11 bases line up with TRBD1. This CDR3 region has 15 residues. CDR1 is DFQATT, CDR2 SNEGSKA, per germline (reference sequence). V shed 3 bases, J shed 9 bases, and the junction held 10 bases outside the gene matches. The CDR3 DNA is TGCAGTGCTAGGGGATGGGACAGGGGGATAGGTGAGCAGTTCTTC. Protein sequence: CSARGWDRGIGEQFF.

This clonotype was detected many times. The V call is TRBV15, the J call TRBJ1-1; no firm D call. Germline CDR1 and CDR2: LNHNV and YYDKDF (reference sequence). This CDR3 spans 15 amino acids. V dropped 0 bases and J dropped 4 bases, with 12 bases sitting between them. CDR3 sequence: CATSRDLGVLTEAFF. The CDR3 DNA is TGTGCCACCAGCAGAGATTTGGGCGTTCTCACTGAAGCTTTCTTT.

The table lists this clonotype with many counts. The chain joins TRBV13 to TRBJ2-3; the match to TRBD1 covers 8 bases. The junction had 10 bases not matched to a gene; V was cut back by 5 bases and J by 3 bases. The germline V gene has CDR1 PRHDT and CDR2 FYEKMQ (reference sequence). The CDR3 is made up of 16 amino acids. This CDR3 reads CASSIQGAGWTDTQYF. The CDR3, as DNA: TGTGCCAGCAGCATCCAGGGGGCGGGTTGGACAGATACGCAGTATTTT.

V and J are TRBV10-3 and TRBJ1-2; D is uncertain. CDR1 ENHRY and CDR2 SYGVKD come from the germline V gene. Trimming stripped 3 bases from V and 0 bases from J, with 8 bases between. There are 14 residues in the CDR3. Here the CDR3 reads CAISDKQANYGYTF. The CDR3 nucleotides are TGTGCCATCAGTGACAAGCAAGCTAACTATGGCTACACCTTC.

This clonotype was seen a handful of times. The chain is built from TRBV11-3 and TRBJ1-5, with a weak D call TRBD1 (6 bases). The CDR3 totals 13 residues. The V end lost 5 bases, the J end lost 5 bases, and 10 bases lay between the germline ends. Germline V lookup: CDR1 SGHNT, CDR2 YENEEA. In DNA form, the CDR3 reads TGTGCCAGCAGCCCAGGGGCAGATCAGCCCCAGCATTTT. It is translated as CASSPGADQPQHF.

Ten or more counts support this clonotype. V gene TRBV12-3 or TRBV12-4 combines with J gene TRBJ2-1; TRBD2 might be the D (6 bases). The V end lost 9 bases, the J end lost 0 bases, and 15 bases lay between the germline ends. CDR3 length: 15 amino acids. The CDR3, as DNA: TGTGCCAGTCACCTAGCGACTAACTCCTACAATGAGCAGTTCTTC. Translation: CASHLATNSYNEQFF.

V is TRBV5-8 and J is TRBJ1-5, with 12 bases identical to TRBD1. Trimming removed 4 bases from V and 7 bases from J; junction bases left unmatched: 12. This CDR3 contains 17 residues. CDR1 is SGHTS and CDR2 is YDEGEE in the germline V gene. In nucleotides, the CDR3 is TGTGCCAGCAGCGGGCCTCGGGACAGGGGGCTCTGGCAGCCCCAGCATTTT. Residues: CASSGPRDRGLWQPQHF.